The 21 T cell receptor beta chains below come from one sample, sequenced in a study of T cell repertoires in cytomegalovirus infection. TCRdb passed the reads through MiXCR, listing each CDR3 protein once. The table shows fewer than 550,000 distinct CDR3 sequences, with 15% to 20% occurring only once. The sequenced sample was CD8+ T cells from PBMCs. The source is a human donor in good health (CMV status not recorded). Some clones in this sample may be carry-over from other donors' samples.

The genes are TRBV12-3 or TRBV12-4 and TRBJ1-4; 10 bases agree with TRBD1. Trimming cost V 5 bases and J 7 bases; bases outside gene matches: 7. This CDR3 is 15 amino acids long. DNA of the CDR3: TGTGCCAGCAGTCCTATGACAGGGGGCGGTGAAAAACTGTTTTTT. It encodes CASSPMTGGGEKLFF.

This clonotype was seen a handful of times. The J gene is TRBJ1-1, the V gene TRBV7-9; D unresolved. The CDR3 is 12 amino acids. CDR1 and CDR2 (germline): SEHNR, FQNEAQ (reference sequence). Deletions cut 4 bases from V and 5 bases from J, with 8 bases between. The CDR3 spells CASSSEETEAFF. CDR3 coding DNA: TGTGCCAGCAGCTCGGAGGAGACTGAAGCTTTCTTT.

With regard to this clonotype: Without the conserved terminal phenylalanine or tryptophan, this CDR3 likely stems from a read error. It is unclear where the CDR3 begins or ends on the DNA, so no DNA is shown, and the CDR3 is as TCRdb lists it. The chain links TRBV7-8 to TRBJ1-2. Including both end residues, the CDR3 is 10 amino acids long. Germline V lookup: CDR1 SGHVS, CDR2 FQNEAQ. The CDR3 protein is CATHSYGYTL.

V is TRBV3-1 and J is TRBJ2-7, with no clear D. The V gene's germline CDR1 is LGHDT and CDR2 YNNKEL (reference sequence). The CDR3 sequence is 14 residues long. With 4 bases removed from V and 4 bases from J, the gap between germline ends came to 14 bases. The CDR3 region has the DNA TGTGCCAGCAGCCCCGTCTGGACCCCTTACGAGCAGTACTTC. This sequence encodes CASSPVWTPYEQYF.

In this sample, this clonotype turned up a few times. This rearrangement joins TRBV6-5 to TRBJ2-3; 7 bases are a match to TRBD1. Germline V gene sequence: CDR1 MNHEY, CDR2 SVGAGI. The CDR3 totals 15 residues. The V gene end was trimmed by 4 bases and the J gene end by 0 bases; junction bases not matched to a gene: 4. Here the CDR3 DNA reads TGTGCCAGCAGTTCTAAGGGGGCTAGCACAGATACGCAGTATTTT. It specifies CASSSKGASTDTQYF.

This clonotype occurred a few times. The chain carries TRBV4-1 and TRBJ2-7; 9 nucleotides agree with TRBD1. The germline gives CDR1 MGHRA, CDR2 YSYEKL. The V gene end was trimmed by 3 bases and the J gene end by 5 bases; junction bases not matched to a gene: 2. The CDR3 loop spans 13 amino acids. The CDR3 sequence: CASSHWTGDEQYF. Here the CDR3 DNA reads TGCGCCAGCAGCCATTGGACAGGGGACGAGCAGTACTTC.

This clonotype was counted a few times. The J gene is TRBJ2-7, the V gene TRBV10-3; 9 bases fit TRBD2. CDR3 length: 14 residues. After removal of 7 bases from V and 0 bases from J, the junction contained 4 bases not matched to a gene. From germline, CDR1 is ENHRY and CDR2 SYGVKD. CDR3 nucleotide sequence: TGTGCCATCAATGCGGGAGGGCCCTCCTACGAGCAGTACTTC. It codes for CAINAGGPSYEQYF.

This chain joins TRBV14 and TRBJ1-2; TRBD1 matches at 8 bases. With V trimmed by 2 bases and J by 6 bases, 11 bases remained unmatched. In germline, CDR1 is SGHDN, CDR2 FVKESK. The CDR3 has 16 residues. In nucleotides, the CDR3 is TGTGCCAGCAGCCAATTCCCAGGGGGCGCAGAGGATGGCTACACCTTC. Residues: CASSQFPGGAEDGYTF.

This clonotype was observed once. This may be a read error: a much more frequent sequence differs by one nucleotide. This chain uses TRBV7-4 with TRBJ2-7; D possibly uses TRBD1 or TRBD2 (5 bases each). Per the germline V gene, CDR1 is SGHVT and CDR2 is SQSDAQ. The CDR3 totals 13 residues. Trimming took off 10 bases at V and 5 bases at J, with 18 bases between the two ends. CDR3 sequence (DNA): TGTGCCACCAGACGGGACGGAACCCACGAGCAGTACTTC. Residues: CATRRDGTHEQYF.

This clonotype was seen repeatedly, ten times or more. The CDR3 nucleotides are TGTGCCTCCGTTGGGGCGCCACTCTACGAGCAGTACTTC. Protein product: CASVGAPLYEQYF. The chain couples TRBV7-9 to TRBJ2-7, with D perhaps matching TRBD1 (5 bases). Germline CDR1 SEHNR, CDR2 FQNEAQ (reference sequence). Trimming removed 11 bases at V and 3 bases at J, with 17 bases between. The CDR3 spans 13 residues.

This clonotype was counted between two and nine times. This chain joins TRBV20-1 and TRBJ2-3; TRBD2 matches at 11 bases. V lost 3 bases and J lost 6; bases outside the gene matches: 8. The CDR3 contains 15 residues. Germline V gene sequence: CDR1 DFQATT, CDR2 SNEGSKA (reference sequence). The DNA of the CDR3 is TGCAGTGCTAGGGGACTAGCGGTACTAGTGGATACGCAGTATTTT. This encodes CSARGLAVLVDTQYF.

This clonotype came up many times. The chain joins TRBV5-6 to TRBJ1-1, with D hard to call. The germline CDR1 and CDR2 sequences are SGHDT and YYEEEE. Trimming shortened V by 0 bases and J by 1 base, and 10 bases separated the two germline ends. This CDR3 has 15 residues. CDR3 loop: CASSLEGRTNTEAFF. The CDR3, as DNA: TGTGCCAGCAGCTTGGAAGGCAGGACGAACACTGAAGCTTTCTTT. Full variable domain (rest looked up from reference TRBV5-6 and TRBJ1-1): DAGVTQSPTHLIKTRGQQVTLRCSPKSGHDTVSWYQQALGQGPQFIFQYYEEEERQRGNFPDRFSGHQFPNYSSELNVNALLLGDSALYLCASSLEGRTNTEAFFGQGTRLTVV.

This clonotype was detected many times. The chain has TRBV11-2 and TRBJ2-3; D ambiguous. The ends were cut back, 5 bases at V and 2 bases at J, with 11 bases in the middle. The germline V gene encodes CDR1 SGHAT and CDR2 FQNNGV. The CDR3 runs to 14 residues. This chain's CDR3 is CASSPRGYTDTQYF. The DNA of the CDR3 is TGTGCCAGCAGCCCCCGCGGATACACAGATACGCAGTATTTT.

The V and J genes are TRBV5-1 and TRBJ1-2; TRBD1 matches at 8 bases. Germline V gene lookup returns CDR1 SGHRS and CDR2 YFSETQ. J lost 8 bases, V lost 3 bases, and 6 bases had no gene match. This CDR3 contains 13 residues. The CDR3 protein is CASSWGQAEGYTF. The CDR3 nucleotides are TGCGCCAGCAGCTGGGGACAGGCTGAAGGCTACACCTTC.

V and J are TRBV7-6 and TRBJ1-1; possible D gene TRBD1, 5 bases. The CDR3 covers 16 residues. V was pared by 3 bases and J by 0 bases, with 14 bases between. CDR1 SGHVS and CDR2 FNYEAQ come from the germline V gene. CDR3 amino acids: CASSFLPGLMNTEAFF. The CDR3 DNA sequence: TGTGCCAGCAGCTTCCTACCAGGGCTGATGAACACTGAAGCTTTCTTT.

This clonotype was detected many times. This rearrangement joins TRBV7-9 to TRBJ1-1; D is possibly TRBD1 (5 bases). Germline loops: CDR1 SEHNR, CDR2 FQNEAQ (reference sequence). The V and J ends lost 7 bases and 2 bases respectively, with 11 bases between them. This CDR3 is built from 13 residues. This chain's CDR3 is CASTWGENTEAFF. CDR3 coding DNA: TGTGCCAGCACCTGGGGGGAAAACACTGAAGCTTTCTTT.

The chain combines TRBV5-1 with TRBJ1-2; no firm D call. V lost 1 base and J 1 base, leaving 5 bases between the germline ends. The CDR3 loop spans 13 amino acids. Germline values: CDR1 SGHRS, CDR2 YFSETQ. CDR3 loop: CASSLPDNYGYTF. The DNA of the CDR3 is TGCGCCAGCAGCTTGCCCGATAACTATGGCTACACCTTC.

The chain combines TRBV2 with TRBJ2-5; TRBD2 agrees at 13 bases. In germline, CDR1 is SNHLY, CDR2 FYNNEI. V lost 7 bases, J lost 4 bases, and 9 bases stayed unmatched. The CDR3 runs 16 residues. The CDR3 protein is CASTRELAGGRETQYF. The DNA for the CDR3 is TGTGCCAGCACTAGGGAACTAGCGGGGGGGCGAGAGACCCAGTACTTC.

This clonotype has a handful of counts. As DNA, the CDR3 is TGTGCCAGTAGCGACGGGGGGGTAATGGAGCAGTACTTC. Residues: CASSDGGVMEQYF. This chain uses TRBV19 with TRBJ2-7; 8 bases line up with TRBD2. The CDR3 runs 13 residues. In germline, CDR1 is LNHDA, CDR2 SQIVND (reference sequence). Losses at the gene ends were 6 bases for V and 7 bases for J; bases not matched to a gene: 8.

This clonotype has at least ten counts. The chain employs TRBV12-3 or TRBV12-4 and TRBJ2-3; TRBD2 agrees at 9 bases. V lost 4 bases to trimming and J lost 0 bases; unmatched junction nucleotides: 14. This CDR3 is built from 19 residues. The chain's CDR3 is CASSSTIAGAAWSTDTQYF. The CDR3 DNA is TGTGCCAGCAGTTCCACTATAGCGGGAGCAGCGTGGAGCACAGATACGCAGTATTTT.

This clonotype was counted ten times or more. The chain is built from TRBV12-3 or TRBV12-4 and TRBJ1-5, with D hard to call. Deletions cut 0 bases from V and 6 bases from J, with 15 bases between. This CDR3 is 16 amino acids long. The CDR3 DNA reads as TGTGCCAGCAGTTTAGCTGGGCCTCGTGGGGTTCAGCCCCAGCATTTT. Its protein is CASSLAGPRGVQPQHF.